Here is one T cell receptor beta chain with its context. As yet, its antigen is unknown. The same CDR3 arises from other DNA sequences in this sample as well. This sample is part of a study of shared clonotypes between healthy human individuals. Produced via immunoSEQ multiplex PCR; TCRdb's table is partial and in-frame only. This repertoire shows 1.5 million to 2.5 million clones, roughly 94% found once; its top ten account for 1% to 1.5%. CD45RO-negative, CCR7-selected cells formed the naive CD8 fraction, which excluded terminally differentiated effector memory CD45RA+ cells. Donors were healthy HIV-negative adults without recently reported acute infections or vaccinations. Study results and caveats: Sharing across four donors was highest in naive CD4 (around 5%) and lowest in memory CD8 (about 0.4%). Measured sharing among donors was expected to vary with sequencing depth. Clonotypes shared by all four sorted-subset donors had higher generation probabilities than non-shared clonotypes.

The CDR3 is 13 amino acids. V lost 3 bases and J 3 bases, leaving 9 bases between the germline ends. Germline CDR1 reads LNHDA; CDR2 reads SQIVND (reference sequence). The sequenced sample was naive CD8+ T cells sorted from blood. The sequence was obtained from a man younger than 35 in good health. The chain joins TRBV19 to TRBJ2-7, with D tentatively TRBD2 (6 bases). DNA for the CDR3: TGTGCCAGTAGTATTCCCGGGAGCTACGAGCAGTACTTC. This encodes CASSIPGSYEQYF.